This record looks at one T cell receptor beta chain sequence and its context. The sample is drawn from a study of response to subunit inactivated influenza vaccine. V was clipped by 1 base and J by 0 bases, with 13 bases between them. Germline V gives CDR1 SQVTM, CDR2 ANQGSEA. There are 16 residues in the CDR3. TCRdb passed the RT-PCR reads through MiXCR, listing each CDR3 protein once. The data show about 540,000 distinct CDR3 sequences, roughly a quarter seen once. The sample was also reused in another study, on T cells expressing NK-cell markers. From that paper: A 5'RACE template switching approach incorporating UMIs was used to make TCR beta cDNA. Several experiments confined sorting to alpha-beta TCR T cells with an anti-gamma-delta TCR antibody. Of the CD8+ T cells in six or seven donors, about 1.0-7.0% belonged to dominant NKG2C+ clonotypes. Several of the donors also had these clonotypes leading their CD3+CD56-NKG2C+ fraction. The HCMV specificity of the expanded NKG2C+ T cell clones stayed unresolved.

This clonotype was obtained from a man aged 45-65 years who received an inactivated influenza vaccine. The sample here was CD4+ T cells sorted from PBMCs, taken roughly 12 days after vaccination. The chain couples TRBV29-1 to TRBJ2-1; D possibly corresponds to TRBD2 (5 bases). CDR3 bases: TGCAGCGTTGAAGGTCAGAGCGGAAGCTCCTACAATGAGCAGTTCTTC. Translating gives CSVEGQSGSSYNEQFF.